The 17 T cell receptor beta chains below come from one sample, sequenced in a study of control samples from healthy donors and cancer patients. Clones were sequenced by immunoSEQ multiplex PCR, and TCRdb holds only the in-frame ones, with some missing. The sample carries under 450,000 clones, approximately 92% recorded once. Sequences were obtained from PBMCs. Every receptor here comes from a man aged 40-55 years with head and neck cancer.

The V and J genes are TRBV7-2 and TRBJ2-5; perhaps D is TRBD1 or TRBD2 (5 bases each). The length of the CDR3 is 16 residues. Trimming shortened V by 4 bases and J by 4 bases, and 19 bases separated the two germline ends. Per the germline V gene, CDR1 is SGHTA and CDR2 is FQGNSA. The DNA of the CDR3 is TGTGCCAGCAGCTCTCGGGGACCCCTCCGGGGAGAGACCCAGTACTTC. Its translation is CASSSRGPLRGETQYF.

The V and J genes are TRBV7-3 and TRBJ1-1; TRBD1 matches 7 bases. This CDR3 contains 14 residues. Germline CDR1 SGHTA, CDR2 FQGTGA. Trimming took 4 bases from V and 0 from J; bases not matched to a gene: 2. The CDR3 nucleotides are TGTGCCAGCAGCTCGACAGGGATGAACACTGAAGCTTTCTTT. Residues: CASSSTGMNTEAFF.

The chain employs TRBV5-1 and TRBJ1-4; D might be TRBD1 (6 bases). Trimming pared 4 bases from V and 0 bases from J, leaving 10 bases between. Germline CDR1 and CDR2: SGHRS and YFSETQ. CDR3 length: 15 amino acids. The CDR3 sequence: CASSGTGTTNEKLFF. The CDR3 region has the DNA TGCGCCAGCAGCGGTACAGGGACAACTAATGAAAAACTGTTTTTT.

V usage is TRBV7-8 and J usage is TRBJ2-5; D is possibly TRBD1 (6 bases). Germline CDR1 is SGHVS and CDR2 is FQNEAQ. Trimming took off 2 bases at V and 4 bases at J, with 17 bases between the two ends. The CDR3 extends over 16 amino acids. The CDR3 nucleotides are TGTGCCAGCAGCTTAACCGGGACAACAGGCGGAGAGACCCAGTACTTC. It yields the protein CASSLTGTTGGETQYF.

The chain couples TRBV3-1 (or the pseudogene TRBV3-2) to TRBJ2-3; 8 bases line up with TRBD1. Germline trimming cut 4 bases from V and 1 base from J; bases unmatched to any gene: 7. Germline lookup yields CDR1 LGHDT and CDR2 YNNKEL (reference sequence). The CDR3 length is 16 residues. As DNA, the CDR3 is TGTGCCAGCAGCCCCCGTAACAGGGGGGGCACAGATACGCAGTATTTT. This gives the protein CASSPRNRGGTDTQYF.

The chain recombines TRBV28 with TRBJ2-3, with TRBD2 identical over 8 bases. Germline V CDR1 and CDR2: MDHEN, SYDVKM. The CDR3 is made up of 16 amino acids. V lost 7 bases to trimming and J lost 4 bases; unmatched junction nucleotides: 13. CDR3 residues: CASIGGGAGVSDTQYF. The CDR3 region has the DNA TGTGCCAGCATCGGGGGCGGAGCGGGGGTATCAGATACGCAGTATTTT.

The chain couples TRBV27 to TRBJ2-3; TRBD2 matches at 8 bases. V lost 5 bases, J lost 5 bases, and 12 bases stayed unmatched. CDR1 is MNHEY and CDR2 is SMNVEV in the germline V gene (reference sequence). CDR3 length: 16 residues. CDR3 sequence (DNA): TGTGCCAGCAGTCTCCGGACTAGCCCCCCGATAGATACGCAGTATTTT. Translating gives CASSLRTSPPIDTQYF.

This clone has only a few counts. V and J are TRBV11-2 and TRBJ1-2; the D is unclear. Germline V lookup: CDR1 SGHAT, CDR2 FQNNGV. V lost 4 bases to trimming and J lost 7 bases, with 10 bases between them. The CDR3 totals 12 residues. The CDR3 region is CASSSPRPGYTF. The DNA for the CDR3 is TGTGCCAGCAGCTCCCCCCGGCCTGGCTACACCTTC.

V is TRBV15 and J is TRBJ1-1; D call uncertain. The CDR3 consists of 14 residues. The germline V and J ends were trimmed by 1 base and 1 base, with 7 bases remaining between them. Germline V gene sequence: CDR1 LNHNV, CDR2 YYDKDF (reference sequence). This chain's CDR3 is CATSRGLPNTEAFF. The CDR3 bases are TGTGCCACCAGCAGAGGACTGCCGAACACTGAAGCTTTCTTT.

V is TRBV19 and J is TRBJ1-1; no clear D. Germline V gene lookup returns CDR1 LNHDA and CDR2 SQIVND (reference sequence). The V and J ends lost 2 bases and 3 bases respectively, with 7 bases between them. The CDR3 sequence is 13 residues long. The CDR3 coding sequence is TGTGCCAGTAGTATATATAGGGACACTGAAGCTTTCTTT. Its translation is CASSIYRDTEAFF.

The chain recombines TRBV2 with TRBJ2-7, with TRBD2 matching over 9 bases. The CDR3 spans 15 residues. Germline assignment: CDR1 SNHLY and CDR2 FYNNEI. The V and J ends lost 1 base and 0 bases, in that order; junction bases with no gene match: 1. The CDR3: CASSEELAGSYEQYF. As DNA, the CDR3 is TGTGCCAGCAGTGAAGAACTAGCGGGCTCCTACGAGCAGTACTTC.

V and J are TRBV11-3 and TRBJ1-6, with TRBD1 matching 8 bases. Germline CDR1 is SGHNT and CDR2 is YENEEA. With V trimmed by 6 bases and J by 5 bases, 12 bases remained unmatched. The CDR3 covers 17 residues. The chain's CDR3 is CASRIKTGEGNNSPLHF. The CDR3 DNA is TGTGCCAGCAGGATTAAGACAGGGGAAGGGAATAATTCACCCCTCCACTTT.

This chain uses TRBV2 with TRBJ2-3, with unresolved D. This CDR3 region has 15 residues. The germline V gene has CDR1 SNHLY and CDR2 FYNNEI. Between the trimmed V and J ends, which lost 9 bases and 1 base, there was a span of 17 bases. As DNA, the CDR3 is TGTGCCAGTAACGATTTCAACGGAGGCACAGATACGCAGTATTTT. Its translation: CASNDFNGGTDTQYF.

The chain joins TRBV2 to TRBJ2-2; 11 nucleotides match TRBD1. With V trimmed by 5 bases and J by 7 bases, 6 bases remained unmatched. The CDR3 has 15 amino acids. Looked up from germline, CDR1 is SNHLY and CDR2 is FYNNEI. The CDR3 bases are TGTGCCAGCAGTCCCGGACAGGGGGCTGGCGGGGAGCTGTTTTTT. It is translated as CASSPGQGAGGELFF.

This clone was detected a few times. The chain employs TRBV9 and TRBJ1-5; 7 bases agree with TRBD1. Germline V gene data show CDR1 as SGDLS and CDR2 as YYNGEE. Trimming removed 5 bases from V and 11 bases from J; junction bases left unmatched: 19. The CDR3 is 16 residues long. The CDR3 is CASSPDGGDSVSSQHF. In DNA, the CDR3 is TGTGCCAGCAGTCCCGACGGGGGGGACAGTGTTTCGTCCCAGCATTTT. Supplemented by reference TRBV9 and TRBJ1-5, the full variable domain reads DSGVTQTPKHLITATGQRVTLRCSPRSGDLSVYWYQQSLDQGLQFLIQYYNGEERAKGNILERFSAQQFPDLHSELNLSSLELGDSALYFCASSPDGGDSVSSQHFGDGTRLSIL.

This clone has a handful of counts. This rearrangement joins TRBV5-6 to TRBJ1-1; 8 positions match TRBD1. The trim removed 4 bases at V and 7 bases at J, leaving 6 bases unmatched. The germline gives CDR1 SGHDT, CDR2 YYEEEE. The length of the CDR3 is 13 residues. CDR3 in amino acids: CASSPDRAIEAFF. For the CDR3, the DNA is TGTGCCAGCAGCCCGGACAGGGCGATTGAAGCTTTCTTT.

The genes are TRBV28 and TRBJ1-2; 7 bases match TRBD1. The junction had 14 bases not matched to a gene; V was cut back by 1 base and J by 6 bases. The CDR3 spans 17 residues. Germline V gives CDR1 MDHEN, CDR2 SYDVKM. The CDR3 region has the DNA TGTGCCAGCAGTTTATACGAGGGGGCTCAGGGGGACAATGGCTACACCTTC. This encodes CASSLYEGAQGDNGYTF.